Listed here are 14 T cell receptor beta chains from one sample, sequenced in a study of blood T cell repertoires in COVID-19. Here immunoSEQ multiplex PCR was the method, and the copy in TCRdb shows in-frame clones only, minus some. This repertoire shows a few hundred thousand clones, more than 70% found once; its top ten account for around 7.8%. Sequenced material: peripheral blood. Receptors were obtained from a woman aged 50 to 60 who had recovered from COVID-19.

The V call is TRBV9, the J call TRBJ2-5, with TRBD2 matching 9 bases. Germline-derived CDR1 and CDR2 are SGDLS and YYNGEE. Losses at the gene ends were 4 bases for V and 2 bases for J; bases not matched to a gene: 6. This CDR3 contains 15 residues. The CDR3 nucleotides are TGTGCCAGCAGCAAAGCTAGCGGGGCTCAAGAGACCCAGTACTTC. Amino acids: CASSKASGAQETQYF.

V gene TRBV7-2 combines with J gene TRBJ2-7; D unresolved. V shed 5 bases and J shed 7 bases, with 18 bases lying between them. The CDR3 consists of 14 residues. The germline gives CDR1 SGHTA, CDR2 FQGNSA. Here the CDR3 reads CASSKYGEFLEQYF. In DNA form, the CDR3 reads TGTGCCAGCAGCAAATACGGAGAATTCCTGGAGCAGTACTTC.

V is TRBV9 and J is TRBJ1-3; no clear D. The CDR3 loop spans 16 amino acids. V lost 0 bases to trimming and J lost 0 bases, with 10 bases between them. Germline-derived CDR1 and CDR2 are SGDLS and YYNGEE. As DNA, the CDR3 is TGTGCCAGCAGCGTAGTCCCGGGGTTCTCTGGAAACACCATATATTTT. Protein sequence: CASSVVPGFSGNTIYF.

The V call is TRBV7-9, the J call TRBJ1-6, with TRBD1 matching over 7 bases. V shed 3 bases, J shed 8 bases, and the junction held 10 bases outside the gene matches. The CDR3 runs to 16 residues. Germline CDR1 SEHNR, CDR2 FQNEAQ (reference sequence). CDR3 region: CASSLGGTVPYSPLHF. The DNA of the CDR3 is TGTGCCAGCAGCTTGGGCGGGACAGTTCCATATTCACCCCTCCACTTT.

This chain joins TRBV7-9 and TRBJ1-1; D ambiguous. Trimming cost V 2 bases and J 11 bases, with 21 bases left between them. CDR1 and CDR2 from the germline V gene are SEHNR and FQNEAQ (reference sequence). The CDR3 extends over 15 amino acids. CDR3 DNA: TGTGCCAGCAGCTTATCCGACCGCGGATTCCAGTCCGCTTTCTTT. This codes for CASSLSDRGFQSAFF.

J is TRBJ2-5 and V is TRBV7-8, with 7 bases that match TRBD1. Germline lookup yields CDR1 SGHVS and CDR2 FQNEAQ. The CDR3 consists of 16 residues. Trimming cost V 8 bases and J 1 base; bases outside gene matches: 13. This chain's CDR3 is CASSKGAGNLQETQYF. The CDR3 DNA reads TGTGCCAGCTCTAAGGGGGCAGGGAATCTCCAAGAGACCCAGTACTTC.

In its sample, this clone was seen a few times. This rearrangement joins TRBV7-2 to TRBJ1-3; no reliable D call. The CDR3 has 15 amino acids. Germline lookup yields CDR1 SGHTA and CDR2 FQGNSA. The V and J ends lost 4 bases and 0 bases respectively, with 10 bases between them. The DNA for the CDR3 is TGTGCCAGCAGCTCCGTCACGGGCTCTGGAAACACCATATATTTT. Residues: CASSSVTGSGNTIYF.

The CDR3 region has the DNA TGTGCCAGCAGCTTGGATCTAGCTGGAGAGACCCAGTACTTC. Its protein product is CASSLDLAGETQYF. V is TRBV5-4 and J is TRBJ2-5; weak D call: TRBD2 (5 bases). CDR1 is SGHNT and CDR2 is YYREEE in the germline V gene (reference sequence). This CDR3 region has 14 residues. The V end lost 0 bases, the J end lost 4 bases, and 10 bases lay between the germline ends. Filled out from reference TRBV5-4 and TRBJ2-5, the complete variable domain reads ETGVTQSPTHLIKTRGQQVTLRCSSQSGHNTVSWYQQALGQGPQFIFQYYREEENGRGNFPPRFSGLQFPNYSSELNVNALELDDSALYLCASSLDLAGETQYFGPGTRLLVL.

This clone has a single count. This chain uses TRBV11-2 with TRBJ2-7, with a weak D call TRBD1 (6 bases). The CDR3 has 13 residues. Between the trimmed V and J ends, which lost 5 bases and 4 bases, there was a span of 12 bases. In germline, CDR1 is SGHAT, CDR2 FQNNGV. CDR3 amino acids: CASSIQTGYEQYF. CDR3 nucleotides: TGTGCCAGCAGCATACAAACAGGGTACGAGCAGTACTTC.

The V and J genes are TRBV5-1 and TRBJ2-7, with D tentatively TRBD2 (6 bases). The CDR3 spans 15 residues. Germline lookup yields CDR1 SGHRS and CDR2 YFSETQ. Trimming left V 4 bases short and J 2 bases short, with 16 bases between. In DNA, the CDR3 is TGCGCCAGCAGCCCCTCCAGCGGGCGAGCCTACGAGCAGTACTTC. It codes for CASSPSSGRAYEQYF.

In this sample, this clone turned up once. The chain joins TRBV11-2 to TRBJ1-1; D not certain. V lost 0 bases to trimming and J lost 5 bases, with 7 bases between them. There are 13 residues in the CDR3. Per the germline V gene, CDR1 is SGHAT and CDR2 is FQNNGV. This CDR3 is CASSLERGTEAFF. The CDR3 region has the DNA TGTGCCAGCAGCTTAGAACGGGGAACTGAAGCTTTCTTT.

The CDR3 protein is CASSFNFYGYTF. For the CDR3, the DNA is TGTGCCAGCAGCTTTAACTTCTATGGCTACACCTTC. The gene calls are TRBV7-9 and TRBJ1-2; D gene ambiguous. The CDR3 runs to 12 residues. The V gene's germline CDR1 is SEHNR and CDR2 FQNEAQ (reference sequence). With 3 bases removed from V and 4 bases from J, the gap between germline ends came to 6 bases.

The chain recombines TRBV4-3 with TRBJ1-2; D may be TRBD1 (5 bases). The V gene lost 0 bases and the J gene lost 8 bases, with 13 bases spanning the gap. The CDR3 extends over 14 amino acids. Per germline, CDR1 LGHNA and CDR2 YSLEER. The CDR3 DNA follows: TGCGCCAGCAGCCAAGATCTAGGGGCACAAGGCTACACCTTC. This translates into CASSQDLGAQGYTF.

The genes are TRBV6-5 and TRBJ1-2; 7 bases line up with TRBD1. Germline V gene data show CDR1 as MNHEY and CDR2 as SVGAGI. V lost 4 bases to trimming and J lost 5 bases; unmatched junction nucleotides: 4. The CDR3 is made up of 13 amino acids. The CDR3 spells CASSLQGIYGYTF. CDR3 nucleotides: TGTGCCAGCAGTTTACAGGGGATATATGGCTACACCTTC.